This T cell receptor (beta chain) was recorded in a study of CD8 T cells in ankylosing spondylitis. Quantitative barcoded 5'-RACE was used to prepare TCR beta libraries. In TCRdb, the 5' RACE reads were re-called with MiXCR into one record per CDR3 protein. Here the sample spans tens of thousands of distinct CDR3 sequences, more than 5.5% being singletons. V lost 6 bases, J lost 2 bases, and 15 bases lay in between. From germline, CDR1 is DFQATT and CDR2 SNEGSKA (reference sequence). This CDR3 has 14 residues. This clonotype was counted ten times or more. The antigen is undetermined. Study outcomes and limitations: Clones that were linked to disease were CD8+ and were relatively rare in peripheral blood. It was reported that disease-linked clones were significantly enriched in matched ankylosing spondylitis synovial fluid. Blood from ankylosing spondylitis patients appeared to carry a characteristic roughly eight-variant TCR beta motif.

The chain has TRBV20-1 and TRBJ2-3; D is possibly TRBD2 (5 bases). This TCR was sampled from a male donor with ankylosing spondylitis or in good health (not recorded which). Sequencing was carried out using blood, either unsorted or a sorted T cell fraction (not recorded which). Here the CDR3 reads CSARWEPATDTQYF. DNA of the CDR3: TGCAGTGCCCGGTGGGAGCCGGCCACAGATACGCAGTATTTT.